Below are 2 T cell receptor beta chains sequenced from a single sample in a study of T cells after yellow fever vaccination. TCRdb itself ran the 5' RACE reads through MiXCR, one entry per CDR3 protein. The sample shows some 100,000 distinct CDR3 sequences, almost 9% of them seen only once. The sample was CD8+ T cells not binding an NS4B(214-222) dextramer, sorted from PBMCs, taken more than 13 days after the first yellow fever vaccination. Receptors were obtained from a man aged 18-30 years who received the YFV17D yellow fever vaccine.

This clonotype was detected many times. The genes are TRBV20-1 and TRBJ2-1; TRBD1 matches at 9 bases. Germline assignment: CDR1 DFQATT and CDR2 SNEGSKA (reference sequence). The CDR3 is made up of 15 amino acids. V shed 0 bases, J shed 2 bases, and the junction held 2 bases outside the gene matches. In nucleotides, the CDR3 is TGCAGTGCTAGAGACCGGGACAGGGCCTACAATGAGCAGTTCTTC. It yields the protein CSARDRDRAYNEQFF.

The chain uses TRBV3-1 and TRBJ2-5, with TRBD2 identical over 10 bases. The ends lost 0 bases at V and 0 bases at J; junction bases unmatched: 4. Germline loops: CDR1 LGHDT, CDR2 YNNKEL (reference sequence). The CDR3 spans 17 residues. The CDR3 region has the DNA TGTGCCAGCAGCCAAGATGCCAGCGGGGGGGACCAAGAGACCCAGTACTTC. It translates to CASSQDASGGDQETQYF.